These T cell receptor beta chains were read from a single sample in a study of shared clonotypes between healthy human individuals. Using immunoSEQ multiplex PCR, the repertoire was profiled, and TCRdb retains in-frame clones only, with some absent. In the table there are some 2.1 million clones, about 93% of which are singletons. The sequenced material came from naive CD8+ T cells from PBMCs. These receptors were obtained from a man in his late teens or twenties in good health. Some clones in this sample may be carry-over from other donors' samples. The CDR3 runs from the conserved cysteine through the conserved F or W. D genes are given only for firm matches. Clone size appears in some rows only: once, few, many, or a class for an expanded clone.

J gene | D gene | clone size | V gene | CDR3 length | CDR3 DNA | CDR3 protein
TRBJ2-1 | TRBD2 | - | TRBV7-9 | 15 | TGTGCCAGCAGCTTCTTAGCGGGGGAAGGGGATGAGCAGTTCTTC | CASSFLAGEGDEQFF
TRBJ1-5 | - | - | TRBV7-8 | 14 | TGTGCCAGCTCCTCGATTCAGGGGAGTCAGCCCCAGCATTTT | CASSSIQGSQPQHF
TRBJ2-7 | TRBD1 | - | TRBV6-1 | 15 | TGTGCCAGCAGTAAGTTAGGGACAGGGGGTTACGAGCAGTACTTC | CASSKLGTGGYEQYF
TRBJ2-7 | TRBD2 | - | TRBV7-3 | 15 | TGTGCCAGCAGCCAAGCGGGAGGGAAATCCTACGAGCAGTACTTC | CASSQAGGKSYEQYF
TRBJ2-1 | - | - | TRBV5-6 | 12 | TGTGCCAGCAGCTTCAGCGAGCCCAAGCAGTTCTTC | CASSFSEPKQFF
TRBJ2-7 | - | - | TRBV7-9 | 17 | TGTGCCAGCAGCCCTCCCCCACGGTTTGGACGGGCCTACGAGCAGTACTTC | CASSPPPRFGRAYEQYF
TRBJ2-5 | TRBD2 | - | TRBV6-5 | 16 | TGTGCCAGCAGTTACTCGCCTAGCGGGAGGGGGGAGACCCAGTACTTC | CASSYSPSGRGETQYF
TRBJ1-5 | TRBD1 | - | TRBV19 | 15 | TGTGCCAGTAGTCCCGGGACAGGGTACAATCAGCCCCAGCATTTT | CASSPGTGYNQPQHF
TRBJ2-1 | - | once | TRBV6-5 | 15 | TGTGCCAGCAGTTCTCTAGATGGCTCCTACAATGAGCAGTTCTTC | CASSSLDGSYNEQFF
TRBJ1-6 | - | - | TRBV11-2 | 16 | TGTGCCAGCAGCCAAGTTTTCAACTCGGCTAATTCACCCCTCCACTTT | CASSQVFNSANSPLHF
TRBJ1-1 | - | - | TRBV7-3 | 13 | TGTGCCAGCAGCTTGGACGTGAACACTGAAGCTTTCTTT | CASSLDVNTEAFF
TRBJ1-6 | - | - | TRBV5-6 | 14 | TGTGCCAGCAGCCAGTACCCCAACTTCACACCCCTCCACTTT | CASSQYPNFTPLHF
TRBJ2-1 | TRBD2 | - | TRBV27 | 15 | TGTGCCAGCAGTTTAGGTCTAGCGGGTTACAATGAGCAGTTCTTC | CASSLGLAGYNEQFF
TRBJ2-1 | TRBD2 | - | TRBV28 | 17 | TGTGCCAGCAGCCCTCTCGGGGGACTAGCGGGAGTCAATGAGCAGTTCTTC | CASSPLGGLAGVNEQFF
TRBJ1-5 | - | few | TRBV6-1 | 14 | TGTGCCAGCAGCGATTTACATAGCAATCAGCCCCAGCATTTT | CASSDLHSNQPQHF
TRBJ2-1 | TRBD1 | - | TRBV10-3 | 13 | TGTGCCATAGAGGAGAAGGGGGCCCGTGAGCAGTTCTTC | CAIEEKGAREQFF
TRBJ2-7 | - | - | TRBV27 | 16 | TGTGCCAGCAGTTTATCGACGGGACCACTTACCTACGAGCAGTACTTC | CASSLSTGPLTYEQYF
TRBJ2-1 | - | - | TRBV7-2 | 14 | TGTGCCAGCAGCCGTCGGACCTCCTACAATGAGCAGTTCTTC | CASSRRTSYNEQFF
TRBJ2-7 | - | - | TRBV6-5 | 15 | TGTGCCAGCAGCCCCGATGGACAACAGACCTACGAGCAGTACTTC | CASSPDGQQTYEQYF
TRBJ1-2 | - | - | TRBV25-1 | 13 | TGTGCCAGCAGTACGGGACTTAACTATGGCTACACCTTC | CASSTGLNYGYTF
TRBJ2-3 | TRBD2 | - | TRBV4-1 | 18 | TGCGCCAGCAGCCAAGTGACTAGACTAGCGGTTACCACAGATACGCAGTATTTT | CASSQVTRLAVTTDTQYF
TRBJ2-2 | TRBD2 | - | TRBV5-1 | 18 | TGCGCCAGCAGCTTGGCCCTAGCGGGAGCGTCGAACACCGGGGAGCTGTTTTTT | CASSLALAGASNTGELFF
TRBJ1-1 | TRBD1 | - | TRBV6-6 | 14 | TGTGCCAGCAGCGACAGGGGGCGAGATACTGAAGCTTTCTTT | CASSDRGRDTEAFF
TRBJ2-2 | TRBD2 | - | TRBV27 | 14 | TGTGCCAGCAGTCCGGGACTAGGGCTCGGGGAGCTGTTTTTT | CASSPGLGLGELFF
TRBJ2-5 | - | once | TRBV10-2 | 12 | TGCGCCAGCAGTGACATGAGGGGTGAGCAGTACTTC | CASSDMRGEQYF
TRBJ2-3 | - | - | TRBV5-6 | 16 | TGTGCCAGCAGGACCCGGGTAGGACTCCTCACAGATACGCAGTATTTT | CASRTRVGLLTDTQYF
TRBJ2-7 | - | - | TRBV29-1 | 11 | TGCAGCGTTGTGTTTCCATACGAGCAGTACTTC | CSVVFPYEQYF
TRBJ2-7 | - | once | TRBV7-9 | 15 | TGTGCCAGCAGCTTAAAGGAGGGTTCTTCCTACGAGCAGTACTTC | CASSLKEGSSYEQYF
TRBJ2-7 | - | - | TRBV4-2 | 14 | TGTGCCAGCAGCCAAGTTAGCGCGGACTACGAGCAGTACTTC | CASSQVSADYEQYF
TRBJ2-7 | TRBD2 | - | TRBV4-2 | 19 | TGTGCCAGCAGCCAAGGCCCCCCCGATCTAGCGGTAGGAGGGAACGAGCAGTACTTC | CASSQGPPDLAVGGNEQYF
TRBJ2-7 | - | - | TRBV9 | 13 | TGTGCCAGCAGCCCCGCCCCTGGCTACGAGCAGTACTTC | CASSPAPGYEQYF
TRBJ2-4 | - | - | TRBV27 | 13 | TGTGCCAGCAGTTCTAGCGCCAAAAACATTCAGTACTTC | CASSSSAKNIQYF
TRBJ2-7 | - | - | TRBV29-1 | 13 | TGCAGCGTTGTTCCGGGGACCGCCCGCGAGCAGTACTTC | CSVVPGTAREQYF
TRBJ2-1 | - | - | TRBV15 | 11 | TGTGCCACCAGCAGCAGGATTGAGCAGTTCTTC | CATSSRIEQFF
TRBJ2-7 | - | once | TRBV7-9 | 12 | TGTGCCAGCAGCTTCGGGTTCTACGAGCAGTACTTC | CASSFGFYEQYF
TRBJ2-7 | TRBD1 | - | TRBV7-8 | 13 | TGTGCCAGCAGTTTCGGACAGGGGGGGGAGCAGTACTTC | CASSFGQGGEQYF
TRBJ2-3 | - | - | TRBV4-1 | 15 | TGCGCCAGCAGCCAACTAGCTTTAAAGGCAGATACGCAGTATTTT | CASSQLALKADTQYF
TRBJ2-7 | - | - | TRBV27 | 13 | TGTGCCAGCAGTCCGGCCGGGCCTTACGAGCAGTACTTC | CASSPAGPYEQYF
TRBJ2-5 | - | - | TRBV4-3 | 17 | TGCGCCAGCAGCCAAAGTGCGGGGAGGACCCCGTTGGAGACCCAGTACTTC | CASSQSAGRTPLETQYF
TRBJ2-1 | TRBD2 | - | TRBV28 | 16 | TGTGCCAGCAGCACAAAGAGCGGGATGACCTACAATGAGCAGTTCTTC | CASSTKSGMTYNEQFF
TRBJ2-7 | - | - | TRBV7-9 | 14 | TGTGCCAGCAGCGGACGGGACTGGGACTACGAGCAGTACTTC | CASSGRDWDYEQYF
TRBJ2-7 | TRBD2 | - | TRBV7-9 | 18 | TGTGCCAGCATCAACTCCCCGGGAGGTAGCGGGCTTCCCTACGAGCAGTACTTC | CASINSPGGSGLPYEQYF
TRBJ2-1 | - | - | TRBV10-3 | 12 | TGTGCCATCAGTGACTCTAGTTATGAGCAGTTCTTC | CAISDSSYEQFF
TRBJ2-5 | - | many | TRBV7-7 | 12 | TGTGCCCCCGGCCCCCCTCAAGAGACCCAGTACTTC | CAPGPPQETQYF
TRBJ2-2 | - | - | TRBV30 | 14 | TGTGCCTGGAGTAAGTGGCAGAACACCGGGGAGCTGTTTTTT | CAWSKWQNTGELFF
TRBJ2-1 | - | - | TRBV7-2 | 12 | TGTGCCAGCAGCCGGAGGGAAGGTGAGCAGTTCTTC | CASSRREGEQFF
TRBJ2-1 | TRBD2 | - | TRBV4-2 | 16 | TGTGCCAGCAGCCAAGATTCCAGCGGGAGGCCGAATGAGCAGTTCTTC | CASSQDSSGRPNEQFF
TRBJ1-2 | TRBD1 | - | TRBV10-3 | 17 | TGTGCCATCAGTGAAATAGGACAGGTCGTTGTTCGGGATGGCTACACCTTC | CAISEIGQVVVRDGYTF
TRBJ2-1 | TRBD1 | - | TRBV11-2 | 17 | TGTGCCAGCAGCTTAGATGGGGCCAGGGGGCGCCACCATGAGCAGTTCTTC | CASSLDGARGRHHEQFF
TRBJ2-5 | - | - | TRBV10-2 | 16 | TGCGCCAGCAGTGAGTCGGCGGGACGTTCTAAAGAGACCCAGTACTTC | CASSESAGRSKETQYF
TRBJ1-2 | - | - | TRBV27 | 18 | TGTGCCAGCAGTTTAAACGTAGGGGCCCTAGTAGCTAACTATGGCTACACCTTC | CASSLNVGALVANYGYTF
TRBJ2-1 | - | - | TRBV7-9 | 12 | TGTGCCAGCGTGAGGGGTGACAATGAGCAGTTCTTC | CASVRGDNEQFF
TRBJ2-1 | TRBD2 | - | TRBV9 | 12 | TGTGCCAGCGGCGCGGGAGGGAATGAGCAGTTCTTC | CASGAGGNEQFF
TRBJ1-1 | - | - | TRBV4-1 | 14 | TGCGCCAGCAGCCTTAGACAGATGAACACTGAAGCTTTCTTT | CASSLRQMNTEAFF